These 11 T cell receptor beta chains came from one sample sequenced in a study of type 1 and type 2 diabetes patients. PCR was run on genomic DNA. Amplification of the beta chain CDR3 used 30 forward and 13 reverse multiplex primers. TCRdb fed the multiplex PCR reads into MiXCR, producing one record per CDR3 protein. Of under 300,000 distinct CDR3 sequences in the sample, approximately 45% are singletons; the top ten hold roughly an eighth. The sequencing input was peripheral blood mononuclear cells (PBMCs). Source of these receptors: a man younger than 30 with type 2 diabetes.

The chain joins TRBV13 to TRBJ2-7, with D perhaps TRBD2 (6 bases). The length of the CDR3 is 15 residues. The V gene lost 2 bases and the J gene lost 6 bases, with 17 bases spanning the gap. The germline gives CDR1 PRHDT, CDR2 FYEKMQ (reference sequence). The CDR3 loop is CASSLSRQGGSEQYF. The CDR3 DNA reads as TGTGCCAGCAGCTTATCGCGGCAAGGAGGGAGCGAGCAGTACTTC.

The chain couples TRBV9 to TRBJ1-3, with D unclear. V lost 5 bases, J lost 5 bases, and 17 bases lay in between. This CDR3 comprises 15 residues. Germline-derived CDR1 and CDR2 are SGDLS and YYNGEE. CDR3 region: CASSEGRSARNTIYF. DNA of the CDR3: TGTGCCAGCAGTGAGGGCAGGTCGGCCAGAAACACCATATATTTT.

The chain recombines TRBV30 with TRBJ2-3; D remains unclear. V lost 5 bases and J lost 1, with 10 bases in between. Per germline, CDR1 GTSNPN and CDR2 SVGIG (reference sequence). This CDR3 contains 13 residues. In DNA form, the CDR3 reads TGTGCCTGGGAGGAGCCAGGCACAGATACGCAGTATTTT. This gives the protein CAWEEPGTDTQYF.

The chain couples TRBV25-1 to TRBJ2-1; unclear D gene. Per germline, CDR1 MGHDK and CDR2 SYGVNS. Trimming pared 1 base from V and 0 bases from J, leaving 10 bases between. The CDR3 has 16 amino acids. The CDR3 is CASSESPWSSYNEQFF. The DNA for the CDR3 is TGTGCCAGCAGTGAATCCCCGTGGAGCTCCTACAATGAGCAGTTCTTC. Variable domain in full (rest from reference TRBV25-1 and TRBJ2-1): EADIYQTPRYLVIGTGKKITLECSQTMGHDKMYWYQQDPGMELHLIHYSYGVNSTEKGDLSSESTVSRIRTEHFPLTLESARPSHTSQYLCASSESPWSSYNEQFFGPGTRLTVL.

The chain employs TRBV9 and TRBJ2-5; D gene unclear. The germline gives CDR1 SGDLS, CDR2 YYNGEE. V was trimmed by 0 bases and J by 4 bases, leaving 7 bases between them. The CDR3 runs to 13 residues. CDR3 protein: CASSVGLPETQYF. The CDR3 coding sequence is TGTGCCAGCAGCGTAGGTCTCCCAGAGACCCAGTACTTC.

J is TRBJ2-5 and V is TRBV12-3 or TRBV12-4, with 8 positions matching TRBD1. With V trimmed by 6 bases and J by 4 bases, 10 bases remained unmatched. The length of the CDR3 is 15 residues. CDR3 in amino acids: CASSLGQGKRETQYF. CDR3 in DNA: TGTGCCAGCAGCCTTGGACAGGGAAAGAGAGAGACCCAGTACTTC.

This clonotype appeared a few times. V gene TRBV6-6 combines with J gene TRBJ2-7, with 11 bases lining up with TRBD1. V lost 4 bases and J lost 2; bases outside the gene matches: 10. The CDR3 is 17 amino acids. CDR1 is MNHNY, CDR2 SVGAGI, per germline (reference sequence). For the CDR3, the DNA is TGTGCCAGCAGTTCCAACTTGGGACAGGGGGTCCCCTACGAGCAGTACTTC. Translating it yields CASSSNLGQGVPYEQYF.

The rearrangement uses TRBV2 and TRBJ1-1; D is uncertain. V shed 10 bases and J shed 5 bases, with 23 bases lying between them. The CDR3 covers 15 residues. Germline assignment: CDR1 SNHLY and CDR2 FYNNEI. The chain's CDR3 is CATSYRGRAGTEAFF. The DNA of the CDR3 is TGTGCCACCTCGTACCGTGGGAGGGCTGGAACTGAAGCTTTCTTT.

This clonotype has ten or more counts. This chain connects TRBV7-2 to TRBJ2-2; D is undetermined. V lost 1 base to trimming and J lost 3 bases, with 0 bases between them. Germline V gives CDR1 SGHTA, CDR2 FQGNSA. This CDR3 spans 12 amino acids. In nucleotides, the CDR3 is TGTGCCAGCAGCTTAGACACCGGGGAGCTGTTTTTT. Translation: CASSLDTGELFF.

The chain has TRBV11-2 and TRBJ2-7; D remains unclear. The CDR3 is 15 residues long. The germline V gene has CDR1 SGHAT and CDR2 FQNNGV. Between the trimmed V and J ends, which lost 4 bases and 4 bases, there was a span of 17 bases. The CDR3 DNA reads TGTGCCAGCAGCTCACCCGGACGGGCCCTGTACGAGCAGTACTTC. This sequence encodes CASSSPGRALYEQYF.

The V call is TRBV24-1, the J call TRBJ2-1; 10 positions agree with TRBD2. CDR3 length: 18 amino acids. Germline V gene sequence: CDR1 KGHDR, CDR2 SFDVKD. Trimming at V came to 3 bases and at J to 0 bases, leaving 7 bases not matched to a gene. The CDR3 bases are TGTGCCACCAGTGATAGCGGGAGGGCGTTAGCCTCCTACAATGAGCAGTTCTTC. Protein: CATSDSGRALASYNEQFF.